What follows are 5 T cell receptor beta chains derived from one specimen sequenced in a study of blood T cell repertoires in COVID-19. Only in-frame clones appear in the TCRdb table, and some are missing; sequencing was by immunoSEQ multiplex PCR. The data contain under 250,000 clones, 81% of them seen just once; the ten biggest clones take up approximately 8%. Sequenced input: peripheral blood. These receptors came from an elderly woman with acute or convalescent COVID-19.

The V call is TRBV18, the J call TRBJ2-5; 8 positions match TRBD1. Germline V gene data show CDR1 as KGHSH and CDR2 as LQKENI. Trimming cost V 1 base and J 2 bases; bases outside gene matches: 6. The CDR3 loop spans 16 amino acids. CDR3 amino acids: CASSPLRTGRQETQYF. Here the CDR3 DNA reads TGTGCCAGCTCACCACTTCGGACAGGGCGGCAAGAGACCCAGTACTTC.

The rearrangement links TRBV28 to TRBJ1-5, with D unresolved. CDR3 length: 14 amino acids. The germline gives CDR1 MDHEN, CDR2 SYDVKM. The V end lost 6 bases, the J end lost 2 bases, and 11 bases lay between the germline ends. This chain's CDR3 is CASRTPPGNQPQHF. The CDR3 nucleotides are TGTGCCAGCAGAACTCCCCCGGGCAATCAGCCCCAGCATTTT.

The chain recombines TRBV20-1 with TRBJ2-1; D not resolved. The CDR3 length is 15 residues. Trimming removed 3 bases from V and 0 bases from J, with 12 bases in between. Looked up from germline, CDR1 is DFQATT and CDR2 is SNEGSKA (reference sequence). Written as DNA, the CDR3 is TGCAGTGCTAGTGTGACGGGTAGCTCCTACAATGAGCAGTTCTTC. Its protein product is CSASVTGSSYNEQFF.

This clone was observed a few times. V is TRBV18 and J is TRBJ2-3; 9 bases map to TRBD2. Trimming removed 2 bases from V and 1 base from J; junction bases left unmatched: 13. Germline V gene sequence: CDR1 KGHSH, CDR2 LQKENI. This CDR3 spans 19 amino acids. This CDR3 is CASSPGLAGGPSRTDTQYF. As DNA, the CDR3 is TGTGCCAGCTCACCAGGTCTCGCGGGAGGGCCGTCTCGCACAGATACGCAGTATTTT. Together with reference TRBV18 and TRBJ2-3, the CDR3 gives the full variable domain: NAGVMQNPRHLVRRRGQEARLRCSPMKGHSHVYWYRQLPEEGLKFMVYLQKENIIDESGMPKERFSAEFPKEGPSILRIQQVVRGDSAAYFCASSPGLAGGPSRTDTQYFGPGTRLTVL.

The sample holds one count of this clone. The chain couples TRBV5-5 to TRBJ1-4; TRBD1 might be the D (5 bases). V was clipped by 4 bases and J by 7 bases, with 17 bases between them. CDR1 is SGHKS and CDR2 is YYEKEE in the germline V gene (reference sequence). The CDR3 consists of 15 residues. The DNA for the CDR3 is TGTGCCAGCAGCCCTAGAGACAGAAGTAGTGAAAAACTGTTTTTT. Amino acid sequence: CASSPRDRSSEKLFF.